The 27 T cell receptor beta chains below come from one sample, sequenced in a study of blood T cell repertoires in COVID-19. Sequencing was performed with immunoSEQ multiplex PCR; in TCRdb, only in-frame clones are kept and a portion is missing. The sample shows some 94,000 clones, over 80% of them seen only once. Sample: peripheral blood. Receptor source: a man in his sixties or seventies with active or convalescent COVID-19.

The rearrangement joins TRBV7-9 to TRBJ1-3; 10 bases are shared with TRBD1. J gave up 0 bases and V 3 bases, and 5 bases lay outside the gene matches. The CDR3 length is 17 residues. Germline V lookup: CDR1 SEHNR, CDR2 FQNEAQ (reference sequence). The DNA for the CDR3 is TGTGCCAGCAGCTTGACAGGGGGCCTGAGCTCTGGAAACACCATATATTTT. Translating it yields CASSLTGGLSSGNTIYF.

This chain links TRBV3-1 (or the pseudogene TRBV3-2) with TRBJ1-4; unclear D gene. Germline CDR1 reads LGHDT; CDR2 reads YNNKEL (reference sequence). The CDR3 runs 13 residues. V lost 4 bases to trimming and J lost 8 bases, with 11 bases between them. For the CDR3, the DNA is TGTGCCAGCAGCCCGCCGGGGTTAGAAAAACTGTTTTTT. It codes for CASSPPGLEKLFF.

The chain has TRBV29-1 and TRBJ1-1; 7 bases agree with TRBD1. Germline CDR1 SQVTM, CDR2 ANQGSEA. This CDR3 spans 13 amino acids. V trimming: 4 bases; J trimming: 4 bases; junction bases outside the gene matches: 6. The CDR3 sequence is CSVVSAGGTEAFF. The CDR3 coding sequence is TGCAGCGTTGTAAGTGCAGGGGGCACTGAAGCTTTCTTT.

This clone was seen a single time. The V call is TRBV5-5, the J call TRBJ1-5; D is undetermined. V was shortened by 2 bases and J by 5 bases, with 8 bases between the two germline ends. Germline V CDR1 and CDR2: SGHKS, YYEKEE (reference sequence). The CDR3 runs 13 residues. CDR3 residues: CASSFSQDQPQHF. The CDR3 DNA is TGTGCCAGCAGCTTCAGCCAGGATCAGCCCCAGCATTTT.

CDR3 nucleotide sequence: TGTGCCTGGAGTGTAGGGGATTCTAATGAAAAACTGTTTTTT. It codes for CAWSVGDSNEKLFF. This chain uses TRBV30 with TRBJ1-4; D is possibly TRBD1 (5 bases). The CDR3 extends over 14 amino acids. The germline CDR1 and CDR2 sequences are GTSNPN and SVGIG (reference sequence). V dropped 0 bases and J dropped 3 bases, with 8 bases sitting between them.

J is TRBJ2-1 and V is TRBV19; the D is unclear. Germline V CDR1 and CDR2: LNHDA, SQIVND (reference sequence). CDR3 length equals 15 residues. Trimming cost V 4 bases and J 2 bases, with 12 bases left between them. CDR3 sequence: CASSTGASPYNEQFF. CDR3 nucleotide sequence: TGTGCCAGTAGTACAGGCGCGTCTCCCTACAATGAGCAGTTCTTC.

The DNA for the CDR3 is TGTGCCAGCAGTTTTCCCGGGACAGGGTCCGAGCAGTACTTC. It encodes CASSFPGTGSEQYF. The gene calls are TRBV28 and TRBJ2-7; 9 nucleotides agree with TRBD1. V was clipped by 3 bases and J by 6 bases; unmatched bases: 6. Germline loops: CDR1 MDHEN, CDR2 SYDVKM. The length of the CDR3 is 14 residues.

This clone occurred a few times. The V and J genes are TRBV5-1 and TRBJ2-1; TRBD1 matches at 7 bases. The CDR3 loop spans 14 amino acids. Trimming cost V 0 bases and J 4 bases; bases outside gene matches: 1. Per germline, CDR1 SGHRS and CDR2 YFSETQ. CDR3 amino acids: CASSLEGQYNEQFF. The CDR3 bases are TGCGCCAGCAGCTTGGAGGGACAGTACAATGAGCAGTTCTTC.

The chain links TRBV6-5 to TRBJ2-2, with 8 bases fitting TRBD1. This CDR3 spans 15 amino acids. CDR1 MNHEY and CDR2 SVGAGI come from the germline V gene. The V segment lost 10 bases and the J segment 1 base; nucleotides outside the gene matches: 8. The CDR3 region is CATELGTGNTGELFF. The DNA for the CDR3 is TGTGCCACCGAACTGGGGACAGGGAACACCGGGGAGCTGTTTTTT.

The V gene is TRBV5-1, the J gene TRBJ1-1; D is uncertain. CDR3 size: 14 residues. The germline V and J ends were trimmed by 4 bases and 4 bases, with 14 bases remaining between them. Germline V gene data show CDR1 as SGHRS and CDR2 as YFSETQ. CDR3 sequence reads: CASSPGSTGTEAFF. The DNA of the CDR3 is TGCGCCAGCAGCCCCGGATCAACGGGCACTGAAGCTTTCTTT.

On this clone itself: At the DNA level, this CDR3 is encoded by other sequences in the same sample as well. The chain is built from TRBV7-9 and TRBJ1-1, with D perhaps matching TRBD1 (6 bases). The CDR3 is 14 residues long. Trimming cost V 5 bases and J 3 bases, with 13 bases left between them. Germline V CDR1 and CDR2: SEHNR, FQNEAQ (reference sequence). This chain's CDR3 is CASSLGALDTEAFF. DNA for the CDR3: TGTGCCAGCAGCCTGGGGGCTTTGGACACTGAAGCTTTCTTT.

The chain links TRBV28 to TRBJ2-7; 7 bases are a match to TRBD2. This CDR3 has 12 amino acids. J was trimmed by 6 bases and V by 6 bases; bases with no gene match: 5. CDR1 is MDHEN, CDR2 SYDVKM, per germline. Here the CDR3 reads CASSYTSVEQYF. CDR3 bases: TGTGCCAGCAGCTACACTAGCGTCGAGCAGTACTTC.

The chain has TRBV13 and TRBJ2-4, with D tentatively TRBD1 (5 bases). Trimming pared 5 bases from V and 6 bases from J, leaving 11 bases between. This CDR3 comprises 13 residues. CDR1 is PRHDT, CDR2 FYEKMQ, per germline (reference sequence). The CDR3 loop reads CASSLDKANIQYF. The CDR3 region has the DNA TGTGCCAGCAGCCTGGACAAAGCAAACATTCAGTACTTC.

The gene calls are TRBV5-4 and TRBJ2-5; D is possibly TRBD1 (5 bases). The CDR3 extends over 15 amino acids. The ends were cut back, 0 bases at V and 1 base at J, with 10 bases in the middle. Germline V gives CDR1 SGHNT, CDR2 YYREEE (reference sequence). In DNA, the CDR3 is TGTGCCAGCAGCTTGGAGTGGCAGGGCCAAGAGACCCAGTACTTC. This codes for CASSLEWQGQETQYF. Full variable domain (outside the CDR3, taken from reference TRBV5-4 and TRBJ2-5): ETGVTQSPTHLIKTRGQQVTLRCSSQSGHNTVSWYQQALGQGPQFIFQYYREEENGRGNFPPRFSGLQFPNYSSELNVNALELDDSALYLCASSLEWQGQETQYFGPGTRLLVL.

The chain carries TRBV3-1 (or the pseudogene TRBV3-2) and TRBJ1-2; D remains unclear. This CDR3 region has 15 residues. The V end lost 1 base, the J end lost 5 bases, and 14 bases lay between the germline ends. Germline V CDR1 and CDR2: LGHDT, YNNKEL (reference sequence). Here the CDR3 DNA reads TGTGCCAGCAGCCAAGTCTGGGAGGGATCGTATGGCTACACCTTC. This translates into CASSQVWEGSYGYTF.

The CDR3 protein is CASSEQGALTPYNEQFF. In nucleotides, the CDR3 is TGTGCCAGCAGTGAACAAGGGGCACTGACCCCCTACAATGAGCAGTTCTTC. The J gene is TRBJ2-1, the V gene TRBV6-1; D might be TRBD1 (5 bases). Trimming removed 2 bases from V and 2 bases from J, with 16 bases in between. The CDR3 runs to 17 residues. CDR1 is MNHNS, CDR2 SASEGT, per germline.

In this sample, this clone turned up once. The J gene is TRBJ2-7, the V gene TRBV3-1 (or the pseudogene TRBV3-2); 8 bases are a match to TRBD2. Germline trimming cut 2 bases from V and 5 bases from J; bases unmatched to any gene: 2. The CDR3 covers 13 residues. CDR1 is LGHDT, CDR2 YNNKEL, per germline (reference sequence). CDR3 amino acids: CASSQSGGNEQYF. CDR3 sequence (DNA): TGTGCCAGCAGCCAAAGCGGGGGTAACGAGCAGTACTTC.

V gene TRBV18 combines with J gene TRBJ2-5; D is perhaps TRBD2 (6 bases). Germline V gene lookup returns CDR1 KGHSH and CDR2 LQKENI. V lost 3 bases and J 0 bases, leaving 8 bases between the germline ends. The CDR3 is 14 residues long. The CDR3 protein is CASSPGGNQETQYF. The CDR3 coding sequence is TGTGCCAGCTCACCGGGCGGGAACCAAGAGACCCAGTACTTC.

V usage is TRBV15 and J usage is TRBJ1-1; D may be TRBD1 (5 bases). The CDR3 runs to 14 residues. Germline CDR1 reads LNHNV; CDR2 reads YYDKDF (reference sequence). V gave up 0 bases and J gave up 6 bases, with 11 bases separating them. In nucleotides, the CDR3 is TGTGCCACCAGCAGAGATCGGAGGGACGCTGAAGCTTTCTTT. Translated: CATSRDRRDAEAFF.

The rearrangement links TRBV28 to TRBJ1-4; TRBD1 might be the D (5 bases). Germline V gene data show CDR1 as MDHEN and CDR2 as SYDVKM. The ends were cut back, 4 bases at V and 8 bases at J, with 11 bases in the middle. The CDR3 loop spans 13 amino acids. CDR3 coding DNA: TGTGCCAGCAGTTCGTATCCAGGGGAAAAACTGTTTTTT. Protein sequence: CASSSYPGEKLFF.

This chain joins TRBV2 and TRBJ2-3; 9 bases are shared with TRBD1. Germline V gene lookup returns CDR1 SNHLY and CDR2 FYNNEI. The CDR3 extends over 15 amino acids. The trim removed 5 bases at V and 0 bases at J, leaving 3 bases unmatched. In nucleotides, the CDR3 is TGTGCCAGCAGTTCCGGACAGGGGAGCACAGATACGCAGTATTTT. This codes for CASSSGQGSTDTQYF.

The J gene is TRBJ2-3, the V gene TRBV5-1; 7 bases map to TRBD1. The CDR3 sequence is 15 residues long. The germline gives CDR1 SGHRS, CDR2 YFSETQ. J was trimmed by 2 bases and V by 1 base; bases with no gene match: 4. The CDR3 loop is CASSLTGDDTDTQYF. For the CDR3, the DNA is TGCGCCAGCAGCTTGACAGGGGATGACACAGATACGCAGTATTTT.

The V gene is TRBV28, the J gene TRBJ1-1, with D tentatively TRBD1 (6 bases). This CDR3 has 13 residues. V lost 6 bases, J lost 1 base, and 9 bases lay in between. The germline V gene encodes CDR1 MDHEN and CDR2 SYDVKM. In DNA form, the CDR3 reads TGTGCCAGCAGAGTGGGACAGAACACTGAAGCTTTCTTT. It is translated as CASRVGQNTEAFF.

The chain recombines TRBV11-1 with TRBJ1-1, with 7 bases identical to TRBD1. The CDR3 sequence is 13 residues long. The V and J ends lost 4 bases and 4 bases, in that order; junction bases with no gene match: 3. CDR1 is SGHAT and CDR2 is FQDESV in the germline V gene (reference sequence). CDR3 loop: CASSSQGPTEAFF. The CDR3 DNA reads TGTGCCAGCAGCTCACAGGGGCCCACTGAAGCTTTCTTT. Looking up the rest from reference TRBV11-1 and TRBJ1-1 gives the full variable domain: EAEVAQSPRYKITEKSQAVAFWCDPISGHATLYWYRQILGQGPELLVQFQDESVVDDSQLPKDRFSAERLKGVDSTLKIQPAELGDSAMYLCASSSQGPTEAFFGQGTRLTVV.

This clone showed up just a few times. The rearrangement links TRBV6-6 to TRBJ2-3; 12 bases are shared with TRBD2. This CDR3 spans 14 amino acids. In germline, CDR1 is MNHNY, CDR2 SVGAGI (reference sequence). V lost 6 bases, J lost 6 bases, and 4 bases stayed unmatched. CDR3 amino acids: CASRPSGGVDTQYF. Here the CDR3 DNA reads TGTGCCAGCAGACCTAGCGGGGGGGTGGATACGCAGTATTTT.

The V and J genes are TRBV6-2 or TRBV6-3 and TRBJ2-2, with 8 bases matching TRBD2. CDR1 and CDR2 from the germline V gene are MNHEY and SVGEGT. V lost 0 bases to trimming and J lost 1 base; unmatched junction nucleotides: 7. The CDR3 totals 18 residues. Here the CDR3 reads CASSYSELAELNTGELFF. CDR3 nucleotides: TGTGCCAGCAGTTACTCTGAACTAGCGGAATTGAACACCGGGGAGCTGTTTTTT.

Only a few counts were recorded for this clone. The chain is built from TRBV5-1 and TRBJ1-1; D unresolved. V lost 4 bases to trimming and J lost 10 bases, with 14 bases between them. The germline gives CDR1 SGHRS, CDR2 YFSETQ. CDR3 size: 12 residues. CDR3: CASSREGLGAFF. The CDR3 DNA is TGCGCCAGCAGCAGGGAGGGCCTTGGAGCTTTCTTT.